The T cell receptor (beta chain) under discussion was sequenced for a study of T-cell memory formation after mild COVID-19. Looking at the study overall: Clusters of TCRs were largely donor specific.

Researchers used 5'RACE with constant-segment primers to make TCR alpha and TCR beta cDNA libraries that carry sample barcodes and UMIs. TCRdb processed the 5' RACE reads anew with MiXCR; each CDR3 protein has one entry. The sample gives about 340,000 distinct CDR3 sequences, roughly 20% of which show up once; approximately 12% is in the top ten. Germline V CDR1 and CDR2: SEHNR, FQNEAQ (reference sequence). The CDR3 extends over 14 amino acids. Trimming shortened V by 5 bases and J by 8 bases, and 15 bases separated the two germline ends. The clonotype originates from an adult woman who had mild COVID-19 (a few samples of this study predate the infection). Cell type and time point are not known. This chain uses TRBV7-9 with TRBJ1-4; D is undetermined. The sequencing input was PBMCs or a T cell subset sorted from them (not recorded which). The DNA for the CDR3 is TGTGCCAGCAGCCGGGCAGAATTGAGGGAAAAACTGTTTTTT. Translating gives CASSRAELREKLFF.